This T cell receptor (beta chain) is from a study of blood T cell repertoires in COVID-19. Per germline, CDR1 SNHLY and CDR2 FYNNEI. V was clipped by 6 bases and J by 1 base, with 9 bases between them. The CDR3 is made up of 14 amino acids. Repertoires were generated with immunoSEQ multiplex PCR, while TCRdb's copy carries only in-frame clones and drops some. The repertoire holds more than 400,000 clones, with 90% as singletons. V gene TRBV2 combines with J gene TRBJ2-2; no definite D call. This sequence was found in a man between 18 and 35 years old who had recovered from COVID-19. The sequencing sample was made of PBMCs or T cells enriched from blood (not recorded which). Here the CDR3 reads CASREDLNTGELFF. CDR3 DNA sequence: TGTGCCAGCAGAGAGGATCTGAACACCGGGGAGCTGTTTTTT.